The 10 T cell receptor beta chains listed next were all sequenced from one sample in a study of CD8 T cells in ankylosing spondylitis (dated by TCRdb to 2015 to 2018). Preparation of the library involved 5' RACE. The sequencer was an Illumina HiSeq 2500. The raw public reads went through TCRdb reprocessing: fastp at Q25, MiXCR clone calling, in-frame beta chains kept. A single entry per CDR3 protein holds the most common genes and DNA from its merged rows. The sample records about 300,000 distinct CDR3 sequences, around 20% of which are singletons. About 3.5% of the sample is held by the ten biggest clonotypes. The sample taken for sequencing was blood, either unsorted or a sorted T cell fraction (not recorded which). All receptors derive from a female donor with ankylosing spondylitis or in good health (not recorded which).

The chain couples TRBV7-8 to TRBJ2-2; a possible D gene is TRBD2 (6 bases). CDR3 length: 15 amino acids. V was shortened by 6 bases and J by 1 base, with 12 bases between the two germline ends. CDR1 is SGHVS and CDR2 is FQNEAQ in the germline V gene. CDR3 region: CASSPGTQNTGELFF. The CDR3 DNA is TGTGCCAGCAGTCCCGGGACTCAGAACACCGGGGAGCTGTTTTTT.

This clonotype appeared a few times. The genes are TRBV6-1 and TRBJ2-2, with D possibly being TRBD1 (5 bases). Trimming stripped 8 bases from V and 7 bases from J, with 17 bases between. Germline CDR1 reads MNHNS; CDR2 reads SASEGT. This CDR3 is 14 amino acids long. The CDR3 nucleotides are TGTGCCAGCTCACTCCAGGGAAGAGGCGGGGAGCTGTTTTTT. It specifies CASSLQGRGGELFF.

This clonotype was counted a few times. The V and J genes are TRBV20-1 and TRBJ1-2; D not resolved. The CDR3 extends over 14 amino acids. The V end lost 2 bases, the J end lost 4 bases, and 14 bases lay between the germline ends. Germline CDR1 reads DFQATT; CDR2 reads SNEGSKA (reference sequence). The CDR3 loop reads CSARSTGSAYGYTF. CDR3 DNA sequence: TGCAGTGCTAGATCAACCGGGAGCGCCTATGGCTACACCTTC.

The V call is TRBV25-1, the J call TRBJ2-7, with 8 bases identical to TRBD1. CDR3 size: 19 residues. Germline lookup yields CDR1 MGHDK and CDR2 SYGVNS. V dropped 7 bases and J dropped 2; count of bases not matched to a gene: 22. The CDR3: CASTPWDRLFQLSAYEQYF. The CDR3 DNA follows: TGTGCCAGCACCCCCTGGGACAGGCTCTTCCAGTTGTCTGCCTACGAGCAGTACTTC.

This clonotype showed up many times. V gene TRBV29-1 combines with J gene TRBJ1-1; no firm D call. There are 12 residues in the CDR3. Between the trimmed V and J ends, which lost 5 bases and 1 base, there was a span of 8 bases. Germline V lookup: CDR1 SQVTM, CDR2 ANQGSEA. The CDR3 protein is CSVLRTNTEAFF. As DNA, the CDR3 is TGCAGCGTTCTTCGGACGAACACTGAAGCTTTCTTT.

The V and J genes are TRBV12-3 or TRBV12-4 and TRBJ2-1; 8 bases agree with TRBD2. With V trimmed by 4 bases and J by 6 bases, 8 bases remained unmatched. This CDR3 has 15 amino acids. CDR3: CASSSRSGRGNEQFF. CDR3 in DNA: TGTGCCAGCAGTTCACGAAGCGGGAGAGGCAATGAGCAGTTCTTC.

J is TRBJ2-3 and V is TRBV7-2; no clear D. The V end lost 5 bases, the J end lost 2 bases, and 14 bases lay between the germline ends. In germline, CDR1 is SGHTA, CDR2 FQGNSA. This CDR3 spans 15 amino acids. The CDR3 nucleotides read TGTGCCAGCAGCCCCCCCGGGTTTTTCACAGATACGCAGTATTTT. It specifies CASSPPGFFTDTQYF.

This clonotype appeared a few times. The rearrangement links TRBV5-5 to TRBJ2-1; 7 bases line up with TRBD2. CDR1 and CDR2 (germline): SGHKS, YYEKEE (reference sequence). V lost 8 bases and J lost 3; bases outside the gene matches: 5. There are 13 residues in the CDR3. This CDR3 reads CASSGRDYNEQFF. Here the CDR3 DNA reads TGTGCCAGTAGCGGGCGGGACTACAATGAGCAGTTCTTC.

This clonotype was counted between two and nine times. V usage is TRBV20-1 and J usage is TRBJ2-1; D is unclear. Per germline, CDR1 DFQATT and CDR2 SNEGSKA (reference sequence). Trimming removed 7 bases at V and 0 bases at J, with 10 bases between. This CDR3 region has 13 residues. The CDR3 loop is CSGPLSSYNEQFF. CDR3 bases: TGCAGTGGCCCCTTGAGCTCCTACAATGAGCAGTTCTTC.

This chain's CDR3 is CASSPSGANTGELFF. The CDR3 nucleotides are TGTGCCAGCAGCCCCAGCGGGGCGAACACCGGGGAGCTGTTTTTT. The chain recombines TRBV7-6 with TRBJ2-2; 7 bases match TRBD2. The CDR3 is 15 amino acids. Losses at the gene ends were 5 bases for V and 0 bases for J; bases not matched to a gene: 3. CDR1 and CDR2 (germline): SGHVS, FNYEAQ.